The 27 T cell receptor beta chains in this list originate from one sample, sequenced in a study of blood T cell repertoires in COVID-19. Using immunoSEQ multiplex PCR, the repertoire was profiled, and TCRdb retains in-frame clones only, with some absent. The table shows a few hundred thousand clones, with around nine tenths occurring only once. The sample taken for sequencing was peripheral blood. The receptor set was obtained from a man between 18 and 29 years old with COVID-19, enrolled during active disease.

This chain links TRBV18 with TRBJ1-3; no firm D call. Per germline, CDR1 KGHSH and CDR2 LQKENI. Trimming left V 3 bases short and J 0 bases short, with 6 bases between. The CDR3 has 14 residues. CDR3: CASSPQNSGNTIYF. In DNA form, the CDR3 reads TGTGCCAGCTCACCTCAGAACTCTGGAAACACCATATATTTT.

This clone showed up many times. The chain recombines TRBV5-4 with TRBJ1-2; D possibly corresponds to TRBD1 (6 bases). Trimming took 2 bases from V and 2 from J, leaving 13 bases between them. Per the germline V gene, CDR1 is SGHNT and CDR2 is YYREEE (reference sequence). This CDR3 is built from 15 residues. The CDR3 sequence: CASSLGMQGNYGYTF. The CDR3 DNA reads as TGTGCCAGCAGCTTAGGAATGCAGGGGAACTATGGCTACACCTTC.

The chain uses TRBV6-5 and TRBJ2-1; D might be TRBD2 (6 bases). The germline CDR1 and CDR2 sequences are MNHEY and SVGAGI. With 5 bases removed from V and 5 bases from J, the gap between germline ends came to 13 bases. CDR3 length: 14 amino acids. CDR3 loop: CASSTPGLNNEQFF. CDR3 in DNA: TGTGCCAGCAGTACCCCGGGACTCAACAATGAGCAGTTCTTC.

The chain is built from TRBV18 and TRBJ1-1; 7 bases are a match to TRBD1. CDR3 size: 15 residues. The J segment lost 0 bases and the V segment lost 5 bases, leaving 6 bases of the junction unmatched. CDR1 and CDR2 (germline): KGHSH, LQKENI. DNA of the CDR3: TGTGCCAGCTCATCGGTCACAGGGGTGAACACTGAAGCTTTCTTT. Encoded protein: CASSSVTGVNTEAFF.

V is TRBV7-9 and J is TRBJ2-5; 9 nucleotides match TRBD1. Trimming at V came to 5 bases and at J to 5 bases, leaving 6 bases not matched to a gene. The CDR3 is made up of 14 amino acids. The germline V gene encodes CDR1 SEHNR and CDR2 FQNEAQ (reference sequence). The DNA of the CDR3 is TGTGCCAGCAGCCGTCTTGGGACAGGGGAGACCCAGTACTTC. It codes for CASSRLGTGETQYF.

The chain combines TRBV3-1 (or the pseudogene TRBV3-2) with TRBJ2-3, with 8 nucleotides matching TRBD1. With V trimmed by 7 bases and J by 2 bases, 8 bases remained unmatched. The V gene's germline CDR1 is LGHDT and CDR2 YNNKEL (reference sequence). CDR3 length: 15 amino acids. The CDR3 reads CASTDRGSTTDTQYF. The DNA of the CDR3 is TGTGCCAGCACTGACAGGGGATCGACCACAGATACGCAGTATTTT.

J is TRBJ2-7 and V is TRBV7-6, with D possibly matching TRBD1 (6 bases). The CDR3 covers 13 residues. The germline V gene has CDR1 SGHVS and CDR2 FNYEAQ. Trimming shortened V by 1 base and J by 3 bases, and 7 bases separated the two germline ends. The CDR3 sequence: CASSLGRGYEQYF. In nucleotides, the CDR3 is TGTGCCAGCAGCTTAGGCAGGGGCTACGAGCAGTACTTC. The entire variable domain, with the rest obtained from reference TRBV7-6 and TRBJ2-7, is as follows: GAGVSQSPRYKVTKRGQDVALRCDPISGHVSLYWYRQALGQGPEFLTYFNYEAQQDKSGLPNDRFSAERPEGSISTLTIQRTEQRDSAMYRCASSLGRGYEQYFGPGTRLTVT.

This clone was seen just once. The V call is TRBV4-1, the J call TRBJ2-5, with D possibly being TRBD2 (6 bases). The length of the CDR3 is 15 residues. V was trimmed by 5 bases and J by 0 bases, leaving 13 bases between them. Germline V CDR1 and CDR2: MGHRA, YSYEKL. The CDR3 bases are TGCGCCAGCAGCTTAGTATTAGCGGACCAAGAGACCCAGTACTTC. Its protein product is CASSLVLADQETQYF.

With regard to this clone: A single base separates this from a much larger clone, so it may be a read error. The chain combines TRBV11-3 with TRBJ2-2, with 9 bases fitting TRBD1. The CDR3 has 14 amino acids. Losses at the gene ends were 4 bases for V and 5 bases for J; bases not matched to a gene: 2. Germline lookup yields CDR1 SGHNT and CDR2 YENEEA. The CDR3 reads CASSWGQGTGELFF. CDR3 DNA sequence: TGTGCCAGCAGCTGGGGACAGGGAACCGGGGAGCTGTTTTTT.

The chain has TRBV6-5 and TRBJ2-5; 9 bases align to TRBD1. This CDR3 is built from 13 residues. The V gene end was trimmed by 7 bases and the J gene end by 7 bases; junction bases not matched to a gene: 7. Per the germline V gene, CDR1 is MNHEY and CDR2 is SVGAGI. The CDR3 DNA reads TGTGCCAGCATGGGACAGGGCTCTGGGACCCAGTACTTC. Protein: CASMGQGSGTQYF.

The genes are TRBV9 and TRBJ2-3; 8 nucleotides agree with TRBD1. Germline CDR1 and CDR2: SGDLS and YYNGEE. Trimming removed 3 bases from V and 6 bases from J; junction bases left unmatched: 9. The CDR3 has 15 residues. The CDR3 region has the DNA TGTGCCAGCAGCGCGCACCAAACAGGGGGGGATACGCAGTATTTT. Its translation: CASSAHQTGGDTQYF.

This sequence joins TRBV15 and TRBJ1-2; TRBD1 is a possible D gene (5 bases). CDR1 and CDR2 (germline): LNHNV, YYDKDF (reference sequence). The length of the CDR3 is 13 residues. V shed 0 bases and J shed 11 bases, with 13 bases lying between them. The CDR3 DNA reads as TGTGCCACCAGCAGAGAGGTTCAGGGTACATACACCTTC. This translates into CATSREVQGTYTF.

The chain combines TRBV5-1 with TRBJ1-3; possibly TRBD1 for D (5 bases). Trimming left V 6 bases short and J 4 bases short, with 11 bases between. The CDR3 contains 13 residues. Germline CDR1 reads SGHRS; CDR2 reads YFSETQ. This CDR3 reads CASKRGTGNTIYF. The CDR3 DNA sequence: TGCGCCAGCAAAAGGGGTACCGGAAACACCATATATTTT. The whole variable domain, filled in from reference TRBV5-1 and TRBJ1-3, reads KAGVTQTPRYLIKTRGQQVTLSCSPISGHRSVSWYQQTPGQGLQFLFEYFSETQRNKGNFPGRFSGRQFSNSRSEMNVSTLELGDSALYLCASKRGTGNTIYFGEGSWLTVV.

V gene TRBV3-1 (or the pseudogene TRBV3-2) combines with J gene TRBJ2-4, with D perhaps matching TRBD2 (5 bases). V lost 1 base and J 8 bases, leaving 12 bases between the germline ends. CDR1 and CDR2 (germline): LGHDT, YNNKEL (reference sequence). The CDR3 has 14 residues. CDR3 DNA sequence: TGTGCCAGCAGCCAAGTGCTAGCTACGGACATTCAGTACTTC. Translation gives CASSQVLATDIQYF.

The chain is built from TRBV6-5 and TRBJ2-7, with D uncertain. The CDR3 is made up of 11 amino acids. V was pared by 2 bases and J by 7 bases, with 6 bases between. Germline lookup yields CDR1 MNHEY and CDR2 SVGAGI. The CDR3 reads CASSYNREQYF. CDR3 nucleotides: TGTGCCAGCAGTTACAATCGGGAGCAGTACTTC.

This clone was seen once. The chain's CDR3 is CASSLRSHSYEQYF. In DNA, the CDR3 is TGTGCCAGCAGCTTACGGAGCCACTCCTACGAGCAGTACTTC. The genes are TRBV13 and TRBJ2-7; the D is unclear. Germline V gives CDR1 PRHDT, CDR2 FYEKMQ (reference sequence). Trimming took 2 bases from V and 0 from J, leaving 8 bases between them. The CDR3 runs 14 residues.

The chain links TRBV18 to TRBJ2-5, with 7 bases matching TRBD1. The CDR3 is 15 residues long. Looked up from germline, CDR1 is KGHSH and CDR2 is LQKENI. Trimming removed 3 bases from V and 5 bases from J; junction bases left unmatched: 9. The CDR3 nucleotides are TGTGCCAGCTCACCGCAGACAGGGTATACGGAGACCCAGTACTTC. It encodes CASSPQTGYTETQYF.

The rearrangement links TRBV5-6 to TRBJ2-4; tentatively, D is TRBD2 (6 bases). CDR3 length: 15 amino acids. Trimming left V 2 bases short and J 6 bases short, with 15 bases between. Per the germline V gene, CDR1 is SGHDT and CDR2 is YYEEEE. CDR3 nucleotides: TGTGCCAGCAGCTTAGTCACTAGCAGAAGAAACATTCAGTACTTC. Protein product: CASSLVTSRRNIQYF.

This chain links TRBV30 with TRBJ1-2; no definite D call. Trimming stripped 1 base from V and 0 bases from J, with 6 bases between. The V gene's germline CDR1 is GTSNPN and CDR2 SVGIG (reference sequence). The CDR3 is made up of 13 amino acids. In DNA, the CDR3 is TGTGCCTGGAGTGGAGAAACTAACTATGGCTACACCTTC. Its protein product is CAWSGETNYGYTF.

V and J are TRBV18 and TRBJ2-1, with 8 bases identical to TRBD2. J was trimmed by 7 bases and V by 0 bases; bases with no gene match: 8. CDR1 is KGHSH and CDR2 is LQKENI in the germline V gene. The CDR3 has 16 residues. Here the CDR3 DNA reads TGTGCCAGCTCACCACCGGGTCGGGGGGGCCGGAATGAGCAGTTCTTC. Its protein product is CASSPPGRGGRNEQFF.

Remarks on this clone: This same CDR3 is encoded by further DNA sequences in the sample. This chain joins TRBV11-2 and TRBJ1-1; TRBD1 matches at 9 bases. The CDR3 is 13 amino acids. CDR1 and CDR2 (germline): SGHAT, FQNNGV. Germline trimming cut 3 bases from V and 4 bases from J; bases unmatched to any gene: 0. The CDR3 loop reads CASSLDRGTEAFF. CDR3 DNA: TGTGCCAGCAGCTTGGACAGGGGCACTGAAGCTTTCTTT.

The gene calls are TRBV5-1 and TRBJ2-1; TRBD1 matches at 10 bases. Germline V gene data show CDR1 as SGHRS and CDR2 as YFSETQ. The CDR3 length is 15 residues. The J segment lost 6 bases and the V segment lost 0 bases, leaving 3 bases of the junction unmatched. The CDR3 nucleotides read TGCGCCAGCAGCTTGGGGACAGGGGGGATCAATGAGCAGTTCTTC. Translation: CASSLGTGGINEQFF.

The chain recombines TRBV3-1 (or the pseudogene TRBV3-2) with TRBJ2-7; TRBD2 aligns across 9 bases. The V gene end was trimmed by 2 bases and the J gene end by 7 bases; junction bases not matched to a gene: 0. This CDR3 spans 12 amino acids. In germline, CDR1 is LGHDT, CDR2 YNNKEL (reference sequence). The CDR3 loop is CASSQTSGEQYF. CDR3 bases: TGTGCCAGCAGCCAAACTAGCGGGGAGCAGTACTTC.

The V and J genes are TRBV27 and TRBJ1-1; D uncertain. The V end was cut by 6 bases, the J end by 6 bases, with 11 bases between. The CDR3 length is 12 residues. Germline CDR1 and CDR2: MNHEY and SMNVEV (reference sequence). The CDR3 protein is CASRDFEAEAFF. The CDR3 bases are TGTGCCAGCAGGGACTTTGAGGCTGAAGCTTTCTTT.

J is TRBJ1-1 and V is TRBV6-5; a weak D match, TRBD1 (5 bases). V was clipped by 6 bases and J by 2 bases, with 10 bases between them. This CDR3 spans 13 amino acids. Germline V CDR1 and CDR2: MNHEY, SVGAGI. DNA for the CDR3: TGTGCCAGCAGAGAGACAGCCAACACTGAAGCTTTCTTT. Translating gives CASRETANTEAFF.

The V call is TRBV11-2, the J call TRBJ2-7, with D possibly TRBD1 on 5 matching bases. The germline gives CDR1 SGHAT, CDR2 FQNNGV. V gave up 5 bases and J gave up 4 bases, with 15 bases separating them. The CDR3 contains 14 residues. As DNA, the CDR3 is TGTGCCAGCAGCGCAGGCGGACATCCTTACGAGCAGTACTTC. Residues: CASSAGGHPYEQYF.

Concerning this clone itself: This sample also contains other DNA sequences that code for the same CDR3. J is TRBJ2-2 and V is TRBV2, with 8 bases identical to TRBD1. CDR1 is SNHLY and CDR2 is FYNNEI in the germline V gene. This CDR3 has 14 amino acids. V gave up 8 bases and J gave up 4 bases; unmatched junction bases: 6. CDR3 nucleotides: TGTGCCAGCCGCGGACAGGGCGGCACCGGGGAGCTGTTTTTT. Translation: CASRGQGGTGELFF. The full variable domain, with the rest looked up from reference TRBV2 and TRBJ2-2, is EPEVTQTPSHQVTQMGQEVILRCVPISNHLYFYWYRQILGQKVEFLVSFYNNEISEKSEIFDDQFSVERPDGSNFTLKIRSTKLEDSAMYFCASRGQGGTGELFFGEGSRLTVL.